This T cell receptor (beta chain) was found in a study of tumor-infiltrating lymphocytes in primary liver carcinoma. About the study: The tumors ranged from about 4 to 11 cm across and fell within stage T1-T3 N0M0.

With a constant-region primer, TCR beta cDNA was made from 450 to 550 ng of total RNA. It was through three nested multiplex PCR rounds of slightly modified ARM-PCR that TCR beta libraries arose. A C-beta reverse primer was combined with TRBV1-TRBV30 forward primers in the first two PCR rounds, and each round had 10 cycles. TCRdb reprocessed the multiplex PCR reads with MiXCR, giving one entry per CDR3 protein. The profile shows around 99,000 distinct CDR3 sequences, around 70% of them singletons. Deletions cut 6 bases from V and 7 bases from J, with 18 bases between. Germline V gene lookup returns CDR1 MNHEY and CDR2 SVGAGI. The CDR3 is made up of 14 amino acids. RNA and DNA were co-extracted from roughly 20-30 mg of unsorted bulk tissue. Primary liver carcinomas in the patients were surgically resected.

The sample consisted of tumor-adjacent normal liver tissue. The origin of this receptor is a man aged 40-50 years with primary liver carcinoma and hepatitis B virus infection. This chain joins TRBV6-5 and TRBJ1-2; D gene ambiguous. CDR3 DNA sequence: TGTGCCAGCAGGGGAGCGGGGTTCCTCCGTGGCTACACCTTC. Encoded protein: CASRGAGFLRGYTF.